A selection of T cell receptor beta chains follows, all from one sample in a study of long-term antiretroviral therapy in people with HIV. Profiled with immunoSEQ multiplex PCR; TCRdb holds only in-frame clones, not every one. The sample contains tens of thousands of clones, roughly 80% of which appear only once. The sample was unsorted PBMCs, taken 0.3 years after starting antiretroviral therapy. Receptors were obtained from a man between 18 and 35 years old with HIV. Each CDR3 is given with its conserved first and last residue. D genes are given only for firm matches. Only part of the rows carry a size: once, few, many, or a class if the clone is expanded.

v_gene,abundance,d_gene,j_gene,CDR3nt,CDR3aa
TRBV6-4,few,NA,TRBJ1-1,TGTGCCAGCAGTGAGGGCAGGGAGGGCACTGAAGCTTTCTTT,CASSEGREGTEAFF
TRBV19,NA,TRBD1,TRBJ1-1,TGTGCCAGTGGGGACAGGGCCCCGAACACTGAAGCTTTCTTT,CASGDRAPNTEAFF
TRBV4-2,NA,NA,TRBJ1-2,TGTGCCAGCAGCCATGACAGGACCAACTATGGCTACACCTTC,CASSHDRTNYGYTF
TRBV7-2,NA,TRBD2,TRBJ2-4,TGTGCCAGCAGCTTAGGCTCTAGCGGGAGGGTGCGGAAAAACATTCAGTACTTC,CASSLGSSGRVRKNIQYF
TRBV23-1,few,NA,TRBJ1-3,TGCGCCAGCAGTCTGCGGGAACACACCATATATTTT,CASSLREHTIYF
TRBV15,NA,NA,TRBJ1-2,TGTGCCACCAGCACAGAACAGAACTATGGCTACACCTTC,CATSTEQNYGYTF
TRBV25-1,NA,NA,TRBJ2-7,TGTGCCAGCTCCCAGACAGGATACGAGCAGTACTTC,CASSQTGYEQYF
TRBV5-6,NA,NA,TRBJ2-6,TGTGCCAGCAGCTTGGTGGTCCAATCTGGGGCCAACGTCCTGACTTTC,CASSLVVQSGANVLTF
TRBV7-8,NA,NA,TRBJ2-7,TGTGCCAGCAGCTTAGTGGACGAGCAGTACTTC,CASSLVDEQYF
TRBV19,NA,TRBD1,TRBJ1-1,TGTGCCAGTAGAGGGACAGGGGCTAATGAAGCTTTCTTT,CASRGTGANEAFF
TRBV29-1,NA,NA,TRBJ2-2,TGCAGCGTTGAAGAACGGGACAAACGGACCACCGGGGAGCTGTTTTTT,CSVEERDKRTTGELFF
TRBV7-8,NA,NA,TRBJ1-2,TGTGCCAGCAGCCCCATCGGCCTCAGGACTAACTATGGCTACACCTTC,CASSPIGLRTNYGYTF
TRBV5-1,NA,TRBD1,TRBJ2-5,TGCGCCAGCAGCTTGACACAGGGGAAAGAGACCCAGTACTTC,CASSLTQGKETQYF
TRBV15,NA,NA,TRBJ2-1,TGTGCCACCAGCAGAGAAGCCGCGTTCTCCTACAATGAGCAGTTCTTC,CATSREAAFSYNEQFF
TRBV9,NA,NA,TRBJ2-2,TGTGCCAGCAGCGCCCGCGGAGCGGCCACCGGGGAGCTGTTTTTT,CASSARGAATGELFF
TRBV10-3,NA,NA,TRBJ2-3,TGTGCCATCAGTGAGTCGATGGTGGGAGGAGATACGCAGTATTTT,CAISESMVGGDTQYF
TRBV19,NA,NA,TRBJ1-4,TGTGCCAGTAGTTGGGTGGGGGCAACTAATGAAAAACTGTTTTTT,CASSWVGATNEKLFF
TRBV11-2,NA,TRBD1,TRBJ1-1,TGTGCCAGCAGCTTAAGCCCCGGGACAGCCCCGAACACTGAAGCTTTCTTT,CASSLSPGTAPNTEAFF
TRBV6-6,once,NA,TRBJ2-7,TGTGCCAGCAGCCCCGACGGGACCTACGAGCAGTACTTC,CASSPDGTYEQYF
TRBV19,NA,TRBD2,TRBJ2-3,TGTGCCAGCCGAGGACTAGCGGTCCCTCGGGATACGCAGTATTTT,CASRGLAVPRDTQYF
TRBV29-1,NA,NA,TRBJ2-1,TGCAGCGTCGAGGCCTCGGTCGGGGTCCTCGATGAGCAGTTCTTC,CSVEASVGVLDEQFF
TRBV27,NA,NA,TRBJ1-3,TGTGCCAGCAGTTTACGGGGGGGGGCTTCATTCTCTGGAAACACCATATATTTT,CASSLRGGASFSGNTIYF
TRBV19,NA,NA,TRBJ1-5,TGTGCCAGTAGTAACTCGGGGGCGTTCGAGCAGCCCCAGCATTTT,CASSNSGAFEQPQHF
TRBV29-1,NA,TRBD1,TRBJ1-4,TGCAGCGTTGACGGAGGACAGGGGGCGTCGGCTAATGAAAAACTGTTTTTT,CSVDGGQGASANEKLFF
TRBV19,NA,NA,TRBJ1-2,TGTGCCACCACGGCGAGGGGCGGTTGGTATGGCTACACCTTC,CATTARGGWYGYTF
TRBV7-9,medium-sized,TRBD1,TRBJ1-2,TGTGCCAGCAGCTTTAGTAACAGGGGACCGTTGGGATATGGCTACACCTTC,CASSFSNRGPLGYGYTF
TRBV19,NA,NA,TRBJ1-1,TGTGCCAGTAGTTCCAGGGGGAACACTGAAGCTTTCTTT,CASSSRGNTEAFF
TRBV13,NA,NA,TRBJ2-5,TGTGCCAGCAGCTCGGGACCCAGGGAGACCCAGTACTTC,CASSSGPRETQYF
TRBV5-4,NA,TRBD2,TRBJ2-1,TGTGCCAGCAGCTCAGCGGGGGGGCGCAATGAGCAGTTCTTC,CASSSAGGRNEQFF
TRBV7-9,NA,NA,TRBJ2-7,TGTGCCAGCAGCTTAGTTGGGGGTGACGAGCAGTACTTC,CASSLVGGDEQYF
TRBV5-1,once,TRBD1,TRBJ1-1,TGCGCCAGCAGCTTGGATACAGGGGACACTGAAGCTTTCTTT,CASSLDTGDTEAFF
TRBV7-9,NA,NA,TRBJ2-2,TGTGCCAGCAGCTTAGGGCAGGGAGAGTTTTGGACCGGGGAGCTGTTTTTT,CASSLGQGEFWTGELFF
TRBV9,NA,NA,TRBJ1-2,TGTGCCAGCAGCGTAGACCCATATCTCAGGGGTCAGAGGGATGGCTACACCTTC,CASSVDPYLRGQRDGYTF
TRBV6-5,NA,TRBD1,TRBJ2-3,TGTGCCAGCAGACCTGGACAGGTTTTAGATACGCAGTATTTT,CASRPGQVLDTQYF
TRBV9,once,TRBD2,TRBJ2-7,TGTGCCAGCAGCGTAGCCCCGTCCCCACTAGCGGACCTTACCTACGAGCAGTACTTC,CASSVAPSPLADLTYEQYF
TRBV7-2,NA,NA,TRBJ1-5,TGTGCCAGCAGCTTAGATTATAGGTTTCAGCCCCAGCATTTT,CASSLDYRFQPQHF
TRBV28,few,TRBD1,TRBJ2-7,TGTGCCAGCAACAGGGGGAGTAAGGAGCAGTACTTC,CASNRGSKEQYF
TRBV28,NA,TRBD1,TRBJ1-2,TGTGCCAGCAGGACCCCGGGACAGGGTTTTTTCTATGGCTACACCTTC,CASRTPGQGFFYGYTF
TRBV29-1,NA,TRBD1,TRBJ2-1,TGCAGCGCCCGGACAGGGGGGCAGCGTAAGCAGTTCTTC,CSARTGGQRKQFF
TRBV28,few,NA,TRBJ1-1,TGTGCCAGCAGCGGCAGAACGAACACTGAAGCTTTCTTT,CASSGRTNTEAFF
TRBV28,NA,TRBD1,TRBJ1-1,TGTGCCACCTTAGACAGGGGGAAACCTGAAGCTTTCTTT,CATLDRGKPEAFF
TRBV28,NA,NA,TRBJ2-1,TGTGCCAGCAGTTTACACAATGAGCAGTTCTTC,CASSLHNEQFF
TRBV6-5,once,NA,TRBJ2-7,TGTGCCAGCAGCGGCACTTCCTACGAGCAGTACTTC,CASSGTSYEQYF